Detailed here is one T cell receptor beta chain. The CDR3 contains 16 residues. Trimming removed 0 bases from V and 5 bases from J, with 17 bases in between. Germline loops: CDR1 LNHNV, CDR2 YYDKDF (reference sequence). The data are from a study of blood T cell repertoires in COVID-19. The table came from immunoSEQ multiplex PCR; TCRdb's copy has only in-frame clones and leaves some out. The sample lists about 150,000 clones, 83% occurring once. The sample was peripheral blood. The origin of this receptor is a woman in her sixties or seventies with COVID-19, enrolled during active disease. This rearrangement joins TRBV15 to TRBJ2-7; D not resolved. The CDR3 is CATSRDSPGRFNEQYF. For the CDR3, the DNA is TGTGCCACCAGCAGAGATTCCCCAGGCCGGTTCAACGAGCAGTACTTC. Full variable domain (remainder filled in from reference TRBV15 and TRBJ2-7): DAMVIQNPRYQVTQFGKPVTLSCSQTLNHNVMYWYQQKSSQAPKLLFHYYDKDFNNEADTPDNFQSRRPNTSFCFLDIRSPGLGDTAMYLCATSRDSPGRFNEQYFGPGTRLTVT.